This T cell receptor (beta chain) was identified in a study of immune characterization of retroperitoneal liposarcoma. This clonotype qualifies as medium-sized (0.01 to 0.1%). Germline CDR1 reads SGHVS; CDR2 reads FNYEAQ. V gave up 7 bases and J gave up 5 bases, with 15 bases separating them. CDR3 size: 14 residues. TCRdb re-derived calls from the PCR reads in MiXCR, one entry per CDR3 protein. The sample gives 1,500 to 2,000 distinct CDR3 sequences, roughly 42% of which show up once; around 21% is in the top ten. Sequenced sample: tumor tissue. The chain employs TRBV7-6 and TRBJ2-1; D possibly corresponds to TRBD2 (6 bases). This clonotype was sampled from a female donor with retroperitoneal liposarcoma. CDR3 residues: CASTFTGSDNEQFF. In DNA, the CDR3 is TGTGCCAGCACCTTTACCGGGAGTGACAATGAGCAGTTCTTC.